Listed below are T cell receptor beta chains from one sample, sequenced in a study of cytomegalovirus exposure and HLA in healthy donors. Only in-frame clones appear in the TCRdb table, and some are missing; sequencing was by immunoSEQ multiplex PCR. The sample records 80,000 to 95,000 clones, just under 70% being singletons. Source material: PBMCs. The receptors were gathered from a woman between 50 and 59 years old in good health and CMV-seropositive. Each CDR3 is given without its conserved first and last residue. The order of the fields is V gene, D gene, CDR3 protein. D genes are given only for firm matches.

>TRBV11-2|-
ASSPSEKLF
>TRBV5-1|-
ASSLRGVDSPLH
>TRBV18|-
ASSPEGVVGSPLH
>TRBV19|TRBD2
ASSLFSGGYTDTQY
>TRBV5-4|TRBD1
ASSRRTGRSTT
>TRBV7-2|-
ASSSYRSTNEQF
>TRBV10-1|TRBD2
ASSQAGGSYEQY
>TRBV19|TRBD1
ASSIEGTGPGVQF
>TRBV4-1|TRBD1
ASSHPFPGQGMNTEAF
>TRBV7-3|-
ASSLSGGSTDTQY
>TRBV7-9|-
ASSSNTGELF
>TRBV6-6|-
ASSYASSQVGEQF
>TRBV6-6|TRBD2
ASSLAGTYNEQF
>TRBV9|-
ASSENYYNEQF
>TRBV28|TRBD1
ASSLGGVGGPNYGYT
>TRBV5-1|-
ASSLAGEIYLH
>TRBV2|-
ASSEFGQLLDEQF
>TRBV19|TRBD2
ASSIELAGVISTDTQY
>TRBV5-1|-
ASSLAPGNTEAF
>TRBV18|TRBD1
ASSGTGPGSYNEQF
>TRBV5-4|TRBD2
ASSLGGLAGAISYNEQF
>TRBV6-5|TRBD1
ASTRTGAGELF
>TRBV27|TRBD2
ASSTIPLAGGPKWAKNIQY
>TRBV30|-
ASGGLIEAF
>TRBV5-6|TRBD2
ASTPRLAGLREQF
>TRBV2|TRBD2
ASSQGLASEF
>TRBV5-1|-
ASSLEGRAKLTNEKLF
>TRBV7-8|-
ASSRETQY
>TRBV11-2|-
ASSLEVLSEQY
>TRBV5-1|TRBD1
ASSFGQGQETQY
>TRBV30|TRBD2
AWRTSGWTDTQY
>TRBV2|-
ASISTVMNTEAF
>TRBV7-2|TRBD1
ASSFLLADRGEGYT
>TRBV2|-
ASASGLARSYEQY
>TRBV6-6|-
ASSYRDEQY
>TRBV7-3|TRBD1
ASSSRPGTGGGNTGELF
>TRBV7-8|TRBD1
ASGAQGNTIY
>TRBV6-6|TRBD2
ASSYGPSGRTGELF
>TRBV28|-
ASLQVTNQPQH
>TRBV7-9|-
ASSLGGANQPQH
>TRBV5-4|-
ASARGPLYEQY
>TRBV28|-
ASSPLDFGAGANVLT
>TRBV28|-
ASSPLAQQETQY